This TCR beta chain was sequenced for a study of blood T cell repertoires in COVID-19. This clone was counted a single time. Authors' methods: Cell counts per sample came from amplifying reference gene primers. Clones were read by immunoSEQ multiplex PCR, and TCRdb kept only the in-frame ones, dropping some. The V and J calls and clone size were taken over from that table, and D and trimming were inferred from the DNA. The sample includes 150,000 to 190,000 clones, about 85% of them seen just once. Trimming pared 5 bases from V and 6 bases from J, leaving 19 bases between. This CDR3 spans 15 amino acids. Per germline, CDR1 KGHSH and CDR2 LQKENI.

This clonotype was obtained from a woman in her fifties or sixties with COVID-19, enrolled during active disease. The sample was peripheral blood. This chain links TRBV18 with TRBJ1-1, with D possibly being TRBD1 (6 bases). The CDR3 loop is CASSVHRDPGAEAFF. DNA for the CDR3: TGTGCCAGCTCAGTTCACAGGGACCCCGGGGCTGAAGCTTTCTTT. Supplemented by reference TRBV18 and TRBJ1-1, the full variable domain reads NAGVMQNPRHLVRRRGQEARLRCSPMKGHSHVYWYRQLPEEGLKFMVYLQKENIIDESGMPKERFSAEFPKEGPSILRIQQVVRGDSAAYFCASSVHRDPGAEAFFGQGTRLTVV.